The TCR beta chain under discussion was sequenced for a study of blood T cells in healthy people across ages. Study-wide results and caveats: Long-lived donors carried more naive CD4+ cells and greater diversity than aged donors. From one million sequenced T cells, diversity estimates were lower bounds. Per million T cells, TCR beta diversity dropped roughly linearly as age increased.

Peripheral blood samples of roughly 9.8 milliliters were drawn from each donor. This clonotype occurred a few times. Its cognate antigen is unknown. Trimming pared 5 bases from V and 5 bases from J, leaving 24 bases between. CDR1 and CDR2 from the germline V gene are GTSNPN and SVGIG (reference sequence). This CDR3 is built from 16 residues. The authors ran a second PCR of roughly 6 to 12 cycles using a sample-barcoded 5' primer and a J-beta primer mix. TCRdb fed the 5' RACE reads into MiXCR, producing one record per CDR3 protein. The sample has roughly 1.5 million distinct CDR3 sequences, about 45% seen once.

This chain connects TRBV30 to TRBJ1-2; TRBD1 might be the D (6 bases). Sequenced sample: blood. The sequence was obtained from a woman aged 18-35 years in good health. CDR3 sequence: CAWWGATDLFNYGYTF. The DNA of the CDR3 is TGTGCCTGGTGGGGGGCGACAGACCTCTTCAATTATGGCTACACCTTC. The full variable domain, with the rest looked up from reference TRBV30 and TRBJ1-2, is SQTIHQWPATLVQPVGSPLSLECTVEGTSNPNLYWYRQAAGRGLQLLFYSVGIGQISSEVPQNLSASRPQDRQFILSSKKLLLSDSGFYLCAWWGATDLFNYGYTFGSGTRLTVV.